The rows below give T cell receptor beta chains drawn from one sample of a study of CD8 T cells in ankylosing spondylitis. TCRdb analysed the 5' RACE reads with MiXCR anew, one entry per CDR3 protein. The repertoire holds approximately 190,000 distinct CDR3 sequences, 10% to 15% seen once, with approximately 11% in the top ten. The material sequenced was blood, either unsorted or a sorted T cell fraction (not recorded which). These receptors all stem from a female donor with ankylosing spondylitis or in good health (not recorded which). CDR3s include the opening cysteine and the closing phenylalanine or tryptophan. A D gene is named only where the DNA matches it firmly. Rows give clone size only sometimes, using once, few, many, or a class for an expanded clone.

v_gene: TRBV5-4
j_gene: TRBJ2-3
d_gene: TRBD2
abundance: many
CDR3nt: TGTGCCAGCAGCGAGACTAGCGGGAGAGTCGCAGATACGCAGTATTTT
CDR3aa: CASSETSGRVADTQYF

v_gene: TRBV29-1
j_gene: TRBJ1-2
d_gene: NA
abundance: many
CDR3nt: TGCAGCGTCGATGAGCGGGTTGGCTACACCTTC
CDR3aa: CSVDERVGYTF

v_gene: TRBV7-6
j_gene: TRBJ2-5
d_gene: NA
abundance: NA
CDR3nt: TGTGCCAGCAGCTTAAATGAGGGAGAGACCCAGTACTTC
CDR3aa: CASSLNEGETQYF

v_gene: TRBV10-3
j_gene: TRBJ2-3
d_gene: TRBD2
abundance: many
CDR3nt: TGTGCCATCTCAGAAGGACTAGCGGGAGGGCTTGGCACAGATACGCAGTATTTT
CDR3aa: CAISEGLAGGLGTDTQYF

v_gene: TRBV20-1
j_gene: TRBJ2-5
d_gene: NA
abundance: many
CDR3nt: TGCAGTGCGCCAAGGTCCGGGGAGACCCAGTACTTC
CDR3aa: CSAPRSGETQYF

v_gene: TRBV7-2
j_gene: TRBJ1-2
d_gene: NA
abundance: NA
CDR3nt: TGTGCCAGCAGCTTAGGCCCCATGGGGGGAGATGGCTACACCTTC
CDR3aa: CASSLGPMGGDGYTF

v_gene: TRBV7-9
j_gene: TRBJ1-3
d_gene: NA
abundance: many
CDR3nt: TGTGCCAGCACCCCTTCTGGAAACACCATATATTTT
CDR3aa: CASTPSGNTIYF

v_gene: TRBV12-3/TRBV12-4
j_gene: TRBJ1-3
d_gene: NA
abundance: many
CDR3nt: TGTGCCAGCAGTTTGTCGGGGTTAAGCTCTGGAAACACCATATATTTT
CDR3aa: CASSLSGLSSGNTIYF

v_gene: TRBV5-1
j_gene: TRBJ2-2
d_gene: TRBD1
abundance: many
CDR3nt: TGCGCCAGCAGCCGGGACAGGGTAACCGGGGAGCTGTTTTTT
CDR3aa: CASSRDRVTGELFF

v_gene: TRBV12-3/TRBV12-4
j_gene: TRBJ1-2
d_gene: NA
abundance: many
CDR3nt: TGTGCCAGCAGTGCCAGGTTGCGGGGCTACACCTTC
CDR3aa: CASSARLRGYTF

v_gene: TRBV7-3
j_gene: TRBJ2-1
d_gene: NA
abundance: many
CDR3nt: TGTGCCAGCAGCCCTAATAGTGGAGAGCAGTTCTTC
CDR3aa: CASSPNSGEQFF

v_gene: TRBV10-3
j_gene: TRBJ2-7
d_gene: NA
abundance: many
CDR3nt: TGTGCCATCAGTCCGGGGAGTAGAGAGCAGTACTTC
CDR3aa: CAISPGSREQYF

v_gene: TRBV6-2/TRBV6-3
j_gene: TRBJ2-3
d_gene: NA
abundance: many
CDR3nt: TGTGCCACTAAAGACCAGCGAACTCGGTATTCGACGCAGTATTTT
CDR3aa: CATKDQRTRYSTQYF

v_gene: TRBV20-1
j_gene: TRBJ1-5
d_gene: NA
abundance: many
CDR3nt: TGCAGTGCTAGGAAGGGAGGTGGGGGCAATCAGCCCCAGCATTTT
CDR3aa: CSARKGGGGNQPQHF

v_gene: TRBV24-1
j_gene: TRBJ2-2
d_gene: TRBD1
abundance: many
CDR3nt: TGTGCCACCAGTGCTCGGACAGGTACCGGGGAGCTGTTTTTT
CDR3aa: CATSARTGTGELFF

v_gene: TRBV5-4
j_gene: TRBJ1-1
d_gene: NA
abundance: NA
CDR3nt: TGTACCAGCAGCCTCGAACAGGGTAGAAACACTGAAGCTTTCTTT
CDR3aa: CTSSLEQGRNTEAFF

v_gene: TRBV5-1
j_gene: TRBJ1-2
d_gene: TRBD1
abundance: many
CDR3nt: TGCGCCAGCAGCCCGACAGGGGGCGCAAACTATGGCTACACCTTC
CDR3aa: CASSPTGGANYGYTF

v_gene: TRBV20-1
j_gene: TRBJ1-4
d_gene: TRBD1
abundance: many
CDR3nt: TGCAGTGCTAGGGGACAGCTTAATGAAAAACTGTTTTTT
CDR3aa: CSARGQLNEKLFF

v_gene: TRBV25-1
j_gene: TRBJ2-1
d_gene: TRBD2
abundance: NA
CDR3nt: TGTGCCAGCAGCCAATCACCGGGACTAGCGGGTAATTCCTACAATGAGCAGTTCTTC
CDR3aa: CASSQSPGLAGNSYNEQFF

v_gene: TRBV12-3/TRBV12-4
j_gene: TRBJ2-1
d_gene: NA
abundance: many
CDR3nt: TGTGCCAGCAGTTCCGGCGGGGCTCCCTTCAATGAGCAGTTCTTC
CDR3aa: CASSSGGAPFNEQFF

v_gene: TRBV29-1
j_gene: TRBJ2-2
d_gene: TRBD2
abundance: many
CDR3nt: TGCAGCGTTTCCCCACTACTAGCGGGAGGAACCGGGGAGCTGTTTTTT
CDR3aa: CSVSPLLAGGTGELFF

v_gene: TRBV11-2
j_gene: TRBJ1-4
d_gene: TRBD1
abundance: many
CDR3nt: TGTGCCAGCAGCCGCAGGGGGCGAAGTGAAAAACTGTTTTTT
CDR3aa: CASSRRGRSEKLFF

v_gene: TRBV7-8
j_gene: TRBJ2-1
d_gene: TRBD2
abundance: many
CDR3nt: TGTGCCAGCAGCTTAGCGCTCGGCGGGGGCAATGAGCAGTTCTTC
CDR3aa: CASSLALGGGNEQFF

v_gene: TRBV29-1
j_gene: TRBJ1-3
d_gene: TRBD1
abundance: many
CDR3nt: TGCAGCGCTACGGGACAGGGAGGAAACACCATATATTTT
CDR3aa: CSATGQGGNTIYF

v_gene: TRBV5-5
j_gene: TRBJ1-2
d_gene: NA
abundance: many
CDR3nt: TGTGCCAGCAGCTTGATGCAGGGGTCTAACTATGGCTACACCTTC
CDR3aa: CASSLMQGSNYGYTF

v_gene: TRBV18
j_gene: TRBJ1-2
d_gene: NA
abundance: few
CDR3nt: TGTGCCAGCTCACCACAGGGGAAAAGTAACTATGGCTACACCTTC
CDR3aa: CASSPQGKSNYGYTF

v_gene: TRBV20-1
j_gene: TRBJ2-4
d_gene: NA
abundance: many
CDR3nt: TGCAGTGCTAGGAGGGATTTGGCCAAAAACATTCAGTACTTC
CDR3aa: CSARRDLAKNIQYF

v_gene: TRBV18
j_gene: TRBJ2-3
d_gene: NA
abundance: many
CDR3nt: TGTGCCAGCTCACCACCGAGGTCTACAGATACGCAGTATTTT
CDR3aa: CASSPPRSTDTQYF

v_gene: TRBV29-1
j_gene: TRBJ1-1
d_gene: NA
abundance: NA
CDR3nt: TGCAGCGTTGAAGATGGGGGTACTGAAGCTTTCTTT
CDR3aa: CSVEDGGTEAFF

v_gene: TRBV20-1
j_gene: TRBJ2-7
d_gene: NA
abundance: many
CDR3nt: TGCAGTGTGCAGAGCGACTATTACGAGCAGTACTTC
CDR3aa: CSVQSDYYEQYF

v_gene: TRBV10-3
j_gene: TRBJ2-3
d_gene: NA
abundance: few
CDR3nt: TGTGCCATCAGTAATGGCCAGGGCTCTAGCACAGATACGCAGTATTTT
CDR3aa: CAISNGQGSSTDTQYF

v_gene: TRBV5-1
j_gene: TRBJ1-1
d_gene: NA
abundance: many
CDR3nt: TGCGCCAGCAGCTTGGATTCCTACCCAGATCTAATTACGACAGGCGCCAAAGCTTTCTTT
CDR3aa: CASSLDSYPDLITTGAKAFF